The 18 T cell receptor beta chains below come from one sample, sequenced in a study of PD-1 blockade in mismatch repair-deficient tumors. The repertoire was sequenced with immunoSEQ multiplex PCR; TCRdb's copy has only in-frame clones and lacks some. The sample holds 30,000 to 40,000 clones, roughly 80% seen once. Specimen: PBMCs, collected approximately 6 weeks after starting pembrolizumab. Source of these receptors: an adult with mismatch repair-deficient cancer.

This rearrangement joins TRBV11-2 to TRBJ2-7; TRBD1 aligns across 7 bases. The trim removed 2 bases at V and 2 bases at J, leaving 6 bases unmatched. The V gene's germline CDR1 is SGHAT and CDR2 FQNNGV. The CDR3 totals 15 residues. The CDR3 nucleotides read TGTGCCAGCAGCTTACTGACCGGGACAGCCTACGAGCAGTACTTC. This gives the protein CASSLLTGTAYEQYF.

The CDR3 DNA reads TGTGCCAGCAGCTTAACGGGACTAGCGGGAGGGCAAAATGAGCAGTTCTTC. It encodes CASSLTGLAGGQNEQFF. This rearrangement joins TRBV7-3 to TRBJ2-1; 16 nucleotides agree with TRBD2. V was clipped by 0 bases and J by 7 bases; unmatched bases: 3. The CDR3 loop spans 17 amino acids. The V gene's germline CDR1 is SGHTA and CDR2 FQGTGA.

This clone is a singleton in its sample. The V gene is TRBV5-1, the J gene TRBJ2-5; 9 bases match TRBD2. Germline V gene data show CDR1 as SGHRS and CDR2 as YFSETQ. This CDR3 contains 16 residues. The J segment lost 0 bases and the V segment lost 1 base, leaving 4 bases of the junction unmatched. The CDR3 loop is CASSLSSSGNQETQYF. CDR3 nucleotides: TGCGCCAGCAGCTTGAGTTCTAGCGGGAACCAAGAGACCCAGTACTTC. Full variable domain (remainder filled in from reference TRBV5-1 and TRBJ2-5): KAGVTQTPRYLIKTRGQQVTLSCSPISGHRSVSWYQQTPGQGLQFLFEYFSETQRNKGNFPGRFSGRQFSNSRSEMNVSTLELGDSALYLCASSLSSSGNQETQYFGPGTRLLVL.

This chain joins TRBV7-3 and TRBJ2-2; 14 bases fit TRBD2. The CDR3 has 18 amino acids. From germline, CDR1 is SGHTA and CDR2 FQGTGA. The junction had 9 bases not matched to a gene; V was cut back by 3 bases and J by 6 bases. CDR3 in DNA: TGTGCCAGCAGCTTCCAGGGACTAGCGGGAGAAAGGGCCGGGGAGCTGTTTTTT. Translated: CASSFQGLAGERAGELFF.

V is TRBV6-5 and J is TRBJ2-4, with D possibly being TRBD2 (5 bases). V was cut by 5 bases and J by 6 bases, with 11 bases left in between. Looked up from germline, CDR1 is MNHEY and CDR2 is SVGAGI. CDR3 length equals 13 residues. The CDR3: CASSTPGVNIQYF. The CDR3 DNA reads as TGTGCCAGCAGTACCCCCGGGGTAAACATTCAGTACTTC.

The chain recombines TRBV27 with TRBJ1-1, with D possibly being TRBD1 (6 bases). Germline V gene data show CDR1 as MNHEY and CDR2 as SMNVEV (reference sequence). The CDR3 has 15 amino acids. V dropped 5 bases and J dropped 2 bases, with 15 bases sitting between them. DNA of the CDR3: TGTGCCAGCAGTCAGATAGGGGGTATCAACACTGAAGCTTTCTTT. Protein: CASSQIGGINTEAFF.

Here the CDR3 reads CASRNGQGWDTQYF. The CDR3 DNA sequence: TGCGCCAGCAGAAATGGACAGGGGTGGGATACGCAGTATTTT. The rearrangement uses TRBV5-1 and TRBJ2-3; 9 bases map to TRBD1. Germline trimming cut 5 bases from V and 6 bases from J; bases unmatched to any gene: 7. The CDR3 runs 14 residues. Germline CDR1 reads SGHRS; CDR2 reads YFSETQ.

The gene calls are TRBV11-2 and TRBJ1-4, with 10 positions matching TRBD1. Germline-derived CDR1 and CDR2 are SGHAT and FQNNGV. With 4 bases clipped from V and 8 bases from J, the junction kept 10 bases outside the gene matches. This CDR3 spans 16 amino acids. The CDR3 is CASSSFKGQGNEKLFF. Written as DNA, the CDR3 is TGTGCCAGCAGCTCTTTTAAGGGACAGGGGAACGAAAAACTGTTTTTT.

The chain couples TRBV28 to TRBJ2-5; D is undetermined. The length of the CDR3 is 18 residues. Trimming stripped 2 bases from V and 0 bases from J, with 19 bases between. Germline V gene data show CDR1 as MDHEN and CDR2 as SYDVKM. The CDR3 DNA sequence: TGTGCCAGCAGTTTACGCTGGGCAGGTCCCCCGTACCAAGAGACCCAGTACTTC. Translation gives CASSLRWAGPPYQETQYF.

The chain combines TRBV18 with TRBJ2-1; TRBD2 matches 8 bases. Germline lookup yields CDR1 KGHSH and CDR2 LQKENI. CDR3 length: 17 amino acids. J was trimmed by 5 bases and V by 2 bases; bases with no gene match: 11. CDR3 residues: CASSPSMVSGSHNEQFF. CDR3 in DNA: TGTGCCAGCTCACCAAGTATGGTAAGCGGGAGCCACAATGAGCAGTTCTTC.

The gene calls are TRBV14 and TRBJ2-7; 8 nucleotides align to TRBD1. The V gene's germline CDR1 is SGHDN and CDR2 FVKESK. The CDR3 spans 17 residues. J lost 2 bases, V lost 0 bases, and 9 bases had no gene match. The CDR3 DNA reads as TGTGCCAGCAGCCAAGACTCCCTCGGGACAGGTCCCTACGAGCAGTACTTC. Translating it yields CASSQDSLGTGPYEQYF.

This clone came up once. This chain connects TRBV19 to TRBJ2-6, with 10 bases lining up with TRBD1. The germline CDR1 and CDR2 sequences are LNHDA and SQIVND (reference sequence). Trimming at V came to 5 bases and at J to 2 bases, leaving 9 bases not matched to a gene. The CDR3 length is 18 residues. CDR3 in amino acids: CASSSRDRGLAGANVLTF. The CDR3 nucleotides are TGTGCCAGTAGTTCCCGGGACAGGGGTTTAGCTGGGGCCAACGTCCTGACTTTC.

The chain links TRBV5-1 to TRBJ1-1, with 8 nucleotides matching TRBD1. Germline V gives CDR1 SGHRS, CDR2 YFSETQ. With 0 bases clipped from V and 6 bases from J, the junction kept 4 bases outside the gene matches. CDR3 length: 14 residues. In DNA form, the CDR3 reads TGCGCCAGCAGCTTGGACAGGGGGTACGCTGAAGCTTTCTTT. Its protein is CASSLDRGYAEAFF.

This chain uses TRBV10-3 with TRBJ2-7; 8 nucleotides agree with TRBD1. This CDR3 spans 14 amino acids. Germline loops: CDR1 ENHRY, CDR2 SYGVKD. Losses at the gene ends were 3 bases for V and 4 bases for J; bases not matched to a gene: 5. The CDR3 here is CAISDPGGAYEQYF. CDR3 nucleotide sequence: TGTGCCATCAGTGATCCAGGGGGCGCTTACGAGCAGTACTTC.

This chain connects TRBV19 to TRBJ2-7; D gene unclear. Germline V CDR1 and CDR2: LNHDA, SQIVND (reference sequence). V was cut by 3 bases and J by 6 bases, with 6 bases left in between. The CDR3 has 11 residues. CDR3 coding DNA: TGTGCCAGTAGTATTAGTGGCGAGCAGTACTTC. Translated: CASSISGEQYF.

The V call is TRBV18, the J call TRBJ2-1, with 12 nucleotides matching TRBD2. With V trimmed by 1 base and J by 9 bases, 4 bases remained unmatched. Per germline, CDR1 KGHSH and CDR2 LQKENI. CDR3 length: 15 amino acids. The CDR3 DNA sequence: TGTGCCAGCTCACCACGACTAGCGGGAGACGGTGAGCAGTTCTTC. This gives the protein CASSPRLAGDGEQFF.

The V gene is TRBV5-4, the J gene TRBJ2-5, with TRBD2 identical over 14 bases. V trimming: 0 bases; J trimming: 5 bases; junction bases outside the gene matches: 12. Germline loops: CDR1 SGHNT, CDR2 YYREEE (reference sequence). The CDR3 extends over 19 amino acids. CDR3 region: CASSLGNPGLAGERETQYF. Written as DNA, the CDR3 is TGTGCCAGCAGCTTGGGGAACCCGGGACTAGCGGGAGAAAGGGAGACCCAGTACTTC.

V gene TRBV18 combines with J gene TRBJ2-3; no reliable D call. In germline, CDR1 is KGHSH, CDR2 LQKENI. This CDR3 spans 12 amino acids. Trimming left V 2 bases short and J 3 bases short, with 3 bases between. The CDR3 DNA reads as TGTGCCAGCTCACCATCAACAGATACGCAGTATTTT. This sequence encodes CASSPSTDTQYF. Using reference TRBV18 and TRBJ2-3 for the parts outside the CDR3, the full variable domain is NAGVMQNPRHLVRRRGQEARLRCSPMKGHSHVYWYRQLPEEGLKFMVYLQKENIIDESGMPKERFSAEFPKEGPSILRIQQVVRGDSAAYFCASSPSTDTQYFGPGTRLTVL.